Reported below is one TCR beta chain. Its antigen is currently not known. Base qualities are not at hand, and no much larger clone is one base apart. V is cut by 3 bases and J by 4 bases, and the space between the germline ends is 17 bases. The CDR3 has 16 amino acids, counting the end cysteine and phenylalanine. The CDR3 DNA has 48 bases and is translated from base 1. Based on the germline V gene (reference sequence), the CDR1 and CDR2 sequences are SGHNT and YYREEE. In total, 500 to 700 healthy bone marrow donors made up the cohort. At the time of sampling, every cohort member was nominally healthy, though immune exposures that went unrecorded were likely present. The donor tested CMV seropositive and was one of the 289 seropositive cohort members. Every donor gave a peripheral blood sample, and the peripheral blood mononuclear cells from that sample were used for TCR beta sequencing. Genomic DNA was extracted from the blood cell samples with the Qiagen DNeasy Blood Extraction Kit.

The library came from the immunoSEQ multiplex PCR assay. A mixture of 60 forward primers for TCR Vbeta segments and 13 reverse primers for TCR Jbeta segments was used in the multiplex PCR. Amplification of the CDR3 region of rearranged TCR beta genes was performed with a multiplex PCR assay on genomic DNA. Amplified TCR beta libraries were sequenced as 87-base-pair reads on the Illumina HiSeq System. The authors' pipeline ran thus. A later analysis counted 75 million to 100 million unique TCR beta chains across the 500 to 850 repertoires, and roughly 9.9 million of these chains were shared by at least two donors. Raw reads were error-corrected and collapsed into unique sequences with a nearest-neighbor algorithm that merged closely related sequences to remove PCR and sequencing errors. CDR3 sequences were aligned to IMGT reference sequences to assign V, D and J gene segments. For a sequence to be retained, a match of at least six nucleotides was required to both a V gene segment and a J gene segment. A rearrangement counted as productive if the CDR3 had no stop codons and remained in frame with V and J, and every other rearrangement counted as non-productive. Following IMGT convention, CDR3 was defined as the stretch from the second conserved V-encoded cysteine to the conserved J-encoded phenylalanine. In an earlier analysis of around 570 of the donors, sequences lacking an unambiguous match to a single V gene segment were excluded. An earlier analysis of a few hundred of the donors called V segments functional above 56.7% productive rearrangements and segregating when the between-donor standard deviation exceeded 5%. To diagnose cytomegalovirus status from the catalog of TCR beta chain sequences, a statistical classification framework was built. In a later analysis, V and J genes were assigned by comparing TCR nucleotide sequences against IMGT/GENE-DB human TR gene sequences. In a later analysis, CDR3 sequences and most-parsimonious VDJ recombination scenarios were assigned using the TCRdist pipeline. In a later analysis, each TCR beta chain was defined by its CDR3 amino acid sequence together with its V-gene family, and reads without a unique V-gene family were excluded. A later analysis removed 500 to 600 highly shared, low-generation-probability nucleotide sequences to deal with suspected cross-contamination and a sequencing artifact. In a later analysis, a clonal expansion index for each public chain was calculated from normalized within-repertoire ranks of inferred template counts. In a later analysis, generation probabilities were computed with a VDJ recombination model fitted to out-of-frame rearrangements, and the resulting probabilities were checked against IGoR. In a later analysis, hypergeometric tests were used to score TCR-TCR, TCR-HLA and TCR-CMV co-occurrence, with a repertoire-size bias correction applied to TCR pairs. In a later analysis, false discovery rates were estimated by permuting HLA or CMV assignments 20 times. In a later analysis, co-occurring TCRs were grouped using DBSCAN, with TCRdist sequence similarity added in when clustering inside HLA-allele-positive subsets. Co-occurrence clustering excluded repertoires with fewer than 30,000 or more than 120,000 public chains, plus five with anomalous nucleotide sharing. This is the immuneACCESS table as TCRdb keeps it, with only in-frame sequences that have V and J called. A part of the clones is gone; compared with another copy, unresolved V genes explain less than half, and the rest is unexplained. The V and J calls and clone size are taken from that table; D and trimming were inferred from the DNA. In all, the sample holds tens of thousands of clones, and around 68% of those were seen once. 15% of the sample is taken by the ten largest.

This sample is part of a study of cytomegalovirus exposure and HLA in healthy donors (dated by TCRdb to about 2017). Looking at the study overall: According to an earlier analysis of 587 of the donors, about 180 million T cells yielded over 90 million unique TCR beta sequences and about 300 Gb of sequence data. About 300 gigabases of sequencing data and tens of millions of unique TCR sequences were included in an early release covering over 600 HLA-typed donors. Among the roughly 380 genotyped donors, around 81% belonged to the genetic ancestry cluster associated with self-reported Caucasian donors. The study was designed to test whether signatures of past pathogen exposure could be identified by cataloging public T cell receptors. Using immunosequencing, the study profiled T cell repertoires from fewer than 700 subjects and related those repertoires to cytomegalovirus serostatus. Besides the first cohort of some 670 subjects, a separate validation cohort made up of 120 or so different subjects was used. High-throughput TCR immunosequencing, statistical association of individual TCRs with disease status, and machine learning were combined to predict cytomegalovirus infection status. In a later analysis, previously published TCR beta repertoires from 550 to 750 donors were re-analyzed and high-resolution HLA genotyping was added so that TCR occurrence patterns could be studied. In the later analysis, no new phenotypic data were used to find candidate immune exposures; instead, reliance was placed on TCR beta sequences and their occurrence across donors. In an earlier analysis of a few hundred of the donors, high-throughput TCR beta sequencing was used to judge whether each TCR beta V gene segment behaved as functional or pseudogenic. Alongside the repertoire data, information on donor age, sex, ethnicity and CMV serostatus was compiled. In a later genetic analysis, genome-wide SNP genotypes for about three fifths of the roughly 670 donors were used, and that subset was treated as a discovery cohort. All discovery cohort repertoires had been generated on a single sequencing platform. Both class I and class II loci were covered by HLA typing, at four-digit resolution. Typing coverage varied by locus: roughly 620-630 donors for A, B, C, DRB1 and DQB1; approximately 500 for DQA1; about 590 for DPA1; some 470 for DPB1. About five DR-DQ haplotypes were handled as single units for association and clustering because linkage in the cohort was strong. Among about 390 genotyped donors of the cohort, an average of about 240,000 unique TCR beta nucleotide sequences were sequenced per donor, about a sixth of them non-productive. Broader findings and caveats from the paper: Compared with the roughly 600-donor mean, donors in an Asian-associated ancestry cluster had fewer N-insertions in productive TCRs, according to a later genetic analysis. In a later analysis, HLA-associated TCR beta chains were found to be more clonally expanded and to have lower generation probabilities than equally common non-associated chains. In a later analysis, TCR association rates were found to vary across HLA loci, with the most associated TCRs seen for DRB1 alleles and the fewest for HLA-C alleles. Sequencing depth was assumed to be roughly uniform across donors in the presence/absence analyses, though that assumption may not hold. While some public TCRs were present in many individuals, most TCR sequences turned up only very rarely across donors. In both the original and validation cohorts, the classifier was reported to diagnose cytomegalovirus status with high specificity and sensitivity. A cluster of highly shared sequence variants was judged likely to be a technical artifact of the sequencing pipeline. Linkage disequilibrium might explain the correlated functional status among segregating V segments, but an unknown experimental factor could not be excluded. Because HLA typing was missing for some donors at each locus, association tests included only the typed subset. Strong co-occurrence of HLA alleles, especially DR and DQ, made assigning TCR associations to individual alleles difficult. A later analysis associated 15,000 to 20,000 TCR beta sequences with specific HLA alleles at a false discovery rate of 0.05. In vitro tests confirmed that a few of the cytomegalovirus-associated TCR beta chains recognize cytomegalovirus antigens. The 87-base-pair reads could not distinguish some IMGT-functional V segments, including TRBV6-2 and TRBV6-3, so those segments were excluded. Only TCR beta chains were sequenced in this cohort, and the absence of alpha or paired-chain data limited detectable features. In a later analysis, several top co-occurrence clusters were reported to appear linked to parvovirus B19, influenza, CMV and Epstein-Barr virus. Approximately 18 rarely observed V segments, including chromosome 9 orphons, were excluded from the earlier analysis of a few hundred of the donors because counts were too low. A further reported finding was that TCR beta sequences accurately predicted the HLA-A and HLA-B alleles for most subjects in the first cohort. V-gene and J-gene trimming of TCR beta chains was associated with a missense DCLRE1C variant in a later genetic analysis, and the association was replicated in an independent cohort. In the study, about 150 TCR beta chains were listed as associated with cytomegalovirus. According to the authors, the approach could potentially be generalized to other disease states and immunological phenotypes. In a later analysis, most CMV-associated TCR beta chains were found to appear HLA-restricted, with HLA associations seemingly driven largely by CMV exposure. Broadly in line with IMGT annotations, most TCR beta V segments showed up in productive rearrangements about 87% or about 30% of the time in an earlier analysis of 450 to 600 of the donors. The only immune exposure information available for the cohort was CMV serostatus.

Sequences were obtained from PBMCs. Recombination linked TRBV5-4 to TRBJ2-1, with the D gene call left open. The TCR sequence derives from a woman in her thirties or forties in good health and CMV-seropositive. The CDR3 protein is CASSSELGVAYNEQFF. In nucleotide form, the sequence is TGTGCCAGCAGCTCGGAATTAGGAGTGGCATACAATGAGCAGTTCTTC.